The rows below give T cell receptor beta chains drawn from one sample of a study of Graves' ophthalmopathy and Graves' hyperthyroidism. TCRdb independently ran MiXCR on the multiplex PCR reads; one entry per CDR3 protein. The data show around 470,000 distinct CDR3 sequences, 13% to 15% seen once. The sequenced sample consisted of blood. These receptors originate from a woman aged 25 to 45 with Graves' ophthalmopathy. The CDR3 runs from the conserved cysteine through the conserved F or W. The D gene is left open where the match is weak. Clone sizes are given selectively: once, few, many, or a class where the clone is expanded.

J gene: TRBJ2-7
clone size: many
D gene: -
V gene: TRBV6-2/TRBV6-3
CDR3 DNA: TGTGCCAGCAGTTACTCGATGTCCAGGACAGCCTCTTACGAGCAGTACTTC
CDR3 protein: CASSYSMSRTASYEQYF

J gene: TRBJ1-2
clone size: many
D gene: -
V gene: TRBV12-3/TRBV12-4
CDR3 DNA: TGTGCCAGCAGGCCCCTGGGGGGGGATGGCTACACCTTC
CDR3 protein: CASRPLGGDGYTF

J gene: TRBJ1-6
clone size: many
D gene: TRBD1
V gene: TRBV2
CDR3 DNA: TGTGCCAGCAGAGCGGACAGGGGATATTCACCCCTCCACTTT
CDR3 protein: CASRADRGYSPLHF

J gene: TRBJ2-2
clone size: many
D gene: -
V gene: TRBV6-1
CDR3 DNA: TGTGCCAGCAGTGGCGCGTTGTTGGTGACCGGGGAGCTGTTTTTT
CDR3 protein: CASSGALLVTGELFF

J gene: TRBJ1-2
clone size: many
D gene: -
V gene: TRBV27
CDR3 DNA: TGTGCCAGCAGTAGGGGAGGGGATGGCTATGGCTACACCTTC
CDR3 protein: CASSRGGDGYGYTF

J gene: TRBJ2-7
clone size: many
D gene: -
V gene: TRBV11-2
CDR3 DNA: TGTGCCAGCAGCTCAGGGGGAGGCGAGCAGTACTTC
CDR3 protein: CASSSGGGEQYF

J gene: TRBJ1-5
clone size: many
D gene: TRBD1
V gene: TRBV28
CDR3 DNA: TGTGCCAGCAGTTCTCGACAGGGGGACGCTCAGCCCCAGCATTTT
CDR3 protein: CASSSRQGDAQPQHF

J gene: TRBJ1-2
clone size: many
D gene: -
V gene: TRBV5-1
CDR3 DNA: TGCGCCAGCAGCCAAGCGACAGCAATTAACTATGGCTACACCTTC
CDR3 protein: CASSQATAINYGYTF

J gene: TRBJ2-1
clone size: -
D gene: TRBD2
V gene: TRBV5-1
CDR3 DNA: TGCGCCAGCAGCGGTGAGACTAGCGGATACAATGAGCAGTTCTTC
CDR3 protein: CASSGETSGYNEQFF

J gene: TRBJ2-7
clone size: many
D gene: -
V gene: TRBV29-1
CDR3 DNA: TGCAGCGGCGTACGACAGCACCGATCCCGTTGGGAGCAGTACTTC
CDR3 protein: CSGVRQHRSRWEQYF

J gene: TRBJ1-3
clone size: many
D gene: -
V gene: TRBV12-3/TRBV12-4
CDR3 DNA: TGTGCCAGCAGTTTTTTGGAAAACACCATATATTTT
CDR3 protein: CASSFLENTIYF

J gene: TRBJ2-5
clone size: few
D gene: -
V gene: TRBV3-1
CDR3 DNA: TGTGCCAGCAGCCAAACCGACTACCAAGAGACCCAGTACTTC
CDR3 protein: CASSQTDYQETQYF

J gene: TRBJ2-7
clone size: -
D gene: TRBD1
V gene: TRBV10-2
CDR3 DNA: TGCGCCAGCAAGGGGGCCCTCTCCTACGAGCAGTACTTC
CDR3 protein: CASKGALSYEQYF

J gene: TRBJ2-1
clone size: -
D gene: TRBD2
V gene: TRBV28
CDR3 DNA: TGTGCCAGCAGTGGGGAGGTAATGGGTCGGAGCGGGAGTTACTACAATGAGCAGTTCTTC
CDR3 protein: CASSGEVMGRSGSYYNEQFF

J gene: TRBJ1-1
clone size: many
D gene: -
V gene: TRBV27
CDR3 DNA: TGTGCCAGCAAGCAAACCTTGAACACTGAAGCTTTCTTT
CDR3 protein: CASKQTLNTEAFF

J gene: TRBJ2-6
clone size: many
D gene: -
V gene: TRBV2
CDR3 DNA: TGTGCCAGCAGTGAAGCGCTGAGAGTCTCTGGGGCCAACGTCCTGACTTTC
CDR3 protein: CASSEALRVSGANVLTF

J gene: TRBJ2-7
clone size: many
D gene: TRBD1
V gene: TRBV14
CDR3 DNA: TGTGCCAGCAGCCGCGGACAGGTCTACGCCTACGAGCAGTACTTC
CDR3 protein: CASSRGQVYAYEQYF

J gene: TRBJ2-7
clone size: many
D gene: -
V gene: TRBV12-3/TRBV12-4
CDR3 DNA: TGTGCCAGCAGTTTAGTACTGAGATACGAGCAGTACTTC
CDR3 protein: CASSLVLRYEQYF

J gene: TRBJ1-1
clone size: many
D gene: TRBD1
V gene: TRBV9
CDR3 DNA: TGTGCCAGCAGCGTAGTGCGGCAGGGGGCCGGTGAAGCTTTCTTT
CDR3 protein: CASSVVRQGAGEAFF

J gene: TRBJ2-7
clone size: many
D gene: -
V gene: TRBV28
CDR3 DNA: TGTGCTACCTATTCTGCGGTTTACGAGCAGTACTTC
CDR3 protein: CATYSAVYEQYF

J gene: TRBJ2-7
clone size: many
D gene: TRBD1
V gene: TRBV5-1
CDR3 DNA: TGCGCCAGCAGCTTGGCGACAGGGCCCCACGAGCAGTACTTC
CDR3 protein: CASSLATGPHEQYF

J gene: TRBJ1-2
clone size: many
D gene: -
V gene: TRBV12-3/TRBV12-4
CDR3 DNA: TGTGCCAGCAGTTCCGGACAGTCCGATGGCTACACCTTC
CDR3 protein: CASSSGQSDGYTF

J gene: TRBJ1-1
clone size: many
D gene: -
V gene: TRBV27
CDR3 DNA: TGTGCCAGCAGTTTCACACAACAGGGCTCGAACACTGAAGCTTTCTTT
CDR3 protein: CASSFTQQGSNTEAFF

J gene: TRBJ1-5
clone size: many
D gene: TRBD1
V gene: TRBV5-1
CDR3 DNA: TGCGCCAGCAGCCTGGATGGGACAGGGTTTATTCAGCCCCAGCATTTT
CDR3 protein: CASSLDGTGFIQPQHF

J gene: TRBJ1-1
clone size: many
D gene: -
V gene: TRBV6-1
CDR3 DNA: TGTGCCAGCAGGGACGGTTACACTGAAGCTTTCTTT
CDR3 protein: CASRDGYTEAFF

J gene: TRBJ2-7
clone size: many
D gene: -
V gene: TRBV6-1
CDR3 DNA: TGTGCCAGCCTCGGGGGGCACGAGCAGTACTTC
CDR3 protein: CASLGGHEQYF

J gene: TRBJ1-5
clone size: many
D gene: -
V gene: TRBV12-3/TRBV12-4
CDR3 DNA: TGTGCCAGTACGGGGGGGGGAGGTCAGCCCCAGCATTTT
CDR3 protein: CASTGGGGQPQHF

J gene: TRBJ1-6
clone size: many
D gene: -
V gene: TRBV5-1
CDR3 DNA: TGCGCCAGCAGCCCCGGCTTCGGCGGAGATAATTCACCCCTCCACTTT
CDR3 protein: CASSPGFGGDNSPLHF

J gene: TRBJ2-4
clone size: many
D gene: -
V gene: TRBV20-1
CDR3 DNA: TGCAGTGCTAGCCAGCGCGGGGACATTCAGTACTTC
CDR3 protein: CSASQRGDIQYF

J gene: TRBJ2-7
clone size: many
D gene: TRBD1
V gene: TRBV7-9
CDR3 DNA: TGTGCCAACCCTCCGGGACAGGAGACGACCTACGAGCAGTACTTC
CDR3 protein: CANPPGQETTYEQYF

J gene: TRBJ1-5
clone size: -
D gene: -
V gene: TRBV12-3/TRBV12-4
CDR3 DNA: TGTGCCAGCAGCCCTCGGCTCACGGGAGGCAATCAGCCCCAGCATTTT
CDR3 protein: CASSPRLTGGNQPQHF